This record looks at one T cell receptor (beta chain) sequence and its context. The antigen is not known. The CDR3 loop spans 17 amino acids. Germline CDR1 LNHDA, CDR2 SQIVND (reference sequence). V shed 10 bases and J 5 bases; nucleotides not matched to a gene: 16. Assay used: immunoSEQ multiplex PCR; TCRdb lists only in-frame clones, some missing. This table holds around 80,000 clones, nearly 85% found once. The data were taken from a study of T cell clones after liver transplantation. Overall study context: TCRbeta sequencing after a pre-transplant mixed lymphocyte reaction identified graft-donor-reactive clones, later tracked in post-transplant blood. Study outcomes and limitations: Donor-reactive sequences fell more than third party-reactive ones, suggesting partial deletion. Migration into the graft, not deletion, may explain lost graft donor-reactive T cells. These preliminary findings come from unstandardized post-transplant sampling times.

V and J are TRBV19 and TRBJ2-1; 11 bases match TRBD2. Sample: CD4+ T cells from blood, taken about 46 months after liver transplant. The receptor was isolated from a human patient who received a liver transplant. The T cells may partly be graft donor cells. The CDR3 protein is CATTRASGRLRDNEQFF. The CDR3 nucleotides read TGTGCCACCACCAGGGCTAGCGGGAGGCTTAGGGACAATGAGCAGTTCTTC. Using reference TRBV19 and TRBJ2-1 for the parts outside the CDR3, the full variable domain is DGGITQSPKYLFRKEGQNVTLSCEQNLNHDAMYWYRQDPGQGLRLIYYSQIVNDFQKGDIAEGYSVSREKKESFPLTVTSAQKNPTAFYLCATTRASGRLRDNEQFFGPGTRLTVL.